These 23 T cell receptor beta chains originate from one sample sequenced in a study of vaccination and CD4 T cells after COVID-19. With the Oncomine TCR Beta short-read assay, DNA from cultured CD4+ T cells was sequenced. TCRdb called the PCR reads again in MiXCR, with one record for every CDR3 protein. The table has under 25,000 distinct CDR3 sequences, around 50% seen once. These receptors have no identified antigens. The sample's treatment: roughly 11-day PBMC culture with coronavirus spike peptide pools or control peptides (ViraFEST assay). Material: CD4+ T cells from blood, cultured in vitro. Every receptor here comes from a human donor who had recovered from COVID-19.

This chain uses TRBV10-3 with TRBJ2-3; the D gene could be TRBD1 or TRBD2 (5 bases each). V shed 11 bases and J shed 4 bases, with 25 bases lying between them. Germline-derived CDR1 and CDR2 are ENHRY and SYGVKD. The CDR3 sequence is 16 residues long. CDR3 sequence reads: CALFRDLAGGPDTQYF. The CDR3, as DNA: TGTGCCTTGTTCAGGGATCTAGCCGGAGGACCAGATACGCAGTATTTT.

The chain combines TRBV10-3 with TRBJ1-1; D gene uncertain. The germline CDR1 and CDR2 sequences are ENHRY and SYGVKD. This CDR3 has 14 amino acids. V gave up 3 bases and J gave up 12 bases, with 20 bases separating them. The CDR3 nucleotides read TGTGCCATCAGTGATGGAGTCTTAAACGAGAAAACTTTCTTT. This encodes CAISDGVLNEKTFF.

This clonotype was seen a few times. The gene calls are TRBV6-1 and TRBJ1-2; D might be TRBD1 (6 bases). Trimming removed 6 bases from V and 5 bases from J, with 13 bases in between. The CDR3 has 13 residues. Germline-derived CDR1 and CDR2 are MNHNS and SASEGT. The CDR3 nucleotides are TGTGCCAGCAGCGAGACAGGCAGGTATGGCTACACCTTC. Translation: CASSETGRYGYTF.

The gene calls are TRBV12-3 or TRBV12-4 and TRBJ1-1; D is ambiguous. The CDR3 loop spans 15 amino acids. The V and J ends lost 4 bases and 5 bases respectively, with 17 bases between them. The CDR3 reads CASSSRLFQRTEAFF. CDR3 DNA: TGTGCCAGCAGTTCCCGATTATTTCAAAGGACTGAAGCTTTCTTT.

J is TRBJ2-2 and V is TRBV20-1; 10 bases agree with TRBD2. Germline assignment: CDR1 DFQATT and CDR2 SNEGSKA (reference sequence). The CDR3 totals 16 residues. Trimming cost V 3 bases and J 5 bases; bases outside gene matches: 9. CDR3 nucleotide sequence: TGCAGTGCTAGCAGCGGGAGGGCAGAGCGGACCGGGGAGCTGTTTTTT. Translated: CSASSGRAERTGELFF.

This clonotype appeared a few times. The chain is built from TRBV21-1 and TRBJ1-5; the table's D call, TRBD1, has no DNA check behind it. TRBV21-1 has pseudogene status. The CDR3 length is 12 residues. CDR3 nucleotides: TGTGCCAGCAGCAAGACAGCCCAGCCCCAGCATTTT. The encoded protein is CASSKTAQPQHF.

V and J are TRBV6-1 and TRBJ2-5; D gene uncertain. Germline V CDR1 and CDR2: MNHNS, SASEGT. V gave up 5 bases and J gave up 0 bases, with 7 bases separating them. The CDR3 sequence is 13 residues long. The CDR3 protein is CASSTVYQETQYF. The CDR3 nucleotides are TGTGCCAGCAGTACAGTGTACCAAGAGACCCAGTACTTC.

This clonotype came up a few times. The chain combines TRBV7-3 with TRBJ2-7; 14 positions agree with TRBD2. This CDR3 comprises 15 residues. Trimming took 5 bases from V and 6 from J; bases not matched to a gene: 6. The germline V gene encodes CDR1 SGHTA and CDR2 FQGTGA. The CDR3 protein is CASSMSGTSGGEQYF. CDR3 nucleotides: TGTGCCAGCAGCATGTCCGGGACTAGCGGGGGCGAGCAGTACTTC. The whole variable domain, filled in from reference TRBV7-3 and TRBJ2-7, reads GAGVSQTPSNKVTEKGKYVELRCDPISGHTALYWYRQSLGQGPEFLIYFQGTGAADDSGLPNDRFFAVRPEGSVSTLKIQRTERGDSAVYLCASSMSGTSGGEQYFGPGTRLTVT.

This clonotype was seen only a few times. The chain joins TRBV7-2 to TRBJ2-2; perhaps TRBD2 as D (6 bases). V was cut by 5 bases and J by 6 bases, with 19 bases left in between. Germline CDR1 and CDR2: SGHTA and FQGNSA. This CDR3 spans 16 amino acids. CDR3 DNA sequence: TGTGCCAGCAGCACGCCCAACCGGGAGATGGCCGGGGAGCTGTTTTTT. Translating gives CASSTPNREMAGELFF.

J is TRBJ1-2 and V is TRBV19, with D hard to call. Deletions cut 5 bases from V and 8 bases from J, with 15 bases between. Germline loops: CDR1 LNHDA, CDR2 SQIVND (reference sequence). The CDR3 contains 13 residues. The CDR3 reads CASSGALPRGYTF. The CDR3 nucleotides are TGTGCCAGTAGTGGTGCACTGCCTAGGGGCTACACCTTC.

The V call is TRBV4-1, the J call TRBJ1-2; D unresolved. V shed 1 base and J shed 1 base, with 10 bases lying between them. CDR1 is MGHRA, CDR2 YSYEKL, per germline. The CDR3 spans 15 residues. The chain's CDR3 is CASSQVNTGNYGYTF. The CDR3 DNA sequence: TGCGCCAGCAGCCAAGTTAACACCGGTAACTATGGCTACACCTTC.

The V and J genes are TRBV11-1 and TRBJ1-6, with 7 bases that match TRBD1. In germline, CDR1 is SGHAT, CDR2 FQDESV (reference sequence). Germline trimming cut 6 bases from V and 7 bases from J; bases unmatched to any gene: 6. The CDR3 spans 14 residues. DNA for the CDR3: TGTGCCAGCAGAGCCGGGACAGTCAATTCACCCCTCCACTTT. This codes for CASRAGTVNSPLHF.

V is TRBV6-5 and J is TRBJ1-2, with no clear D. The CDR3 extends over 13 amino acids. Trimming stripped 3 bases from V and 4 bases from J, with 9 bases between. Looked up from germline, CDR1 is MNHEY and CDR2 is SVGAGI. The CDR3, as DNA: TGTGCCAGCAGTTATGGGCAGGCCTATGGCTACACCTTC. Translated, it gives CASSYGQAYGYTF.

This clonotype occurred a few times. The chain employs TRBV6-1 and TRBJ1-3; perhaps TRBD1 as D (6 bases). The CDR3 is made up of 15 amino acids. V was pared by 6 bases and J by 4 bases, with 16 bases between. Looked up from germline, CDR1 is MNHNS and CDR2 is SASEGT. The CDR3 region is CASSPTTDSGNTIYF. CDR3 in DNA: TGTGCCAGCAGCCCAACAACGGACAGCGGAAACACCATATATTTT.

V usage is TRBV10-3 and J usage is TRBJ2-1, with 7 bases identical to TRBD1. V gave up 10 bases and J gave up 15 bases; unmatched junction bases: 18. The CDR3 length is 13 residues. Germline values: CDR1 ENHRY, CDR2 SYGVKD. The CDR3 DNA reads as TGTGCCAGCAGGATACGAACAGGGGCTAGTTCGTTCTTC. Translation gives CASRIRTGASSFF.

A single count supports this clonotype. This chain connects TRBV20-1 to TRBJ2-7; 7 bases are shared with TRBD1. Per the germline V gene, CDR1 is DFQATT and CDR2 is SNEGSKA (reference sequence). The V segment lost 5 bases and the J segment 1 base; nucleotides outside the gene matches: 8. CDR3 size: 14 residues. Here the CDR3 reads CSAEDRVGSYEQYF. The DNA for the CDR3 is TGCAGTGCTGAAGACAGGGTGGGATCCTACGAGCAGTACTTC.

The rearrangement uses TRBV27 and TRBJ2-2, with 8 bases matching TRBD2. V lost 6 bases, J lost 0 bases, and 3 bases stayed unmatched. The CDR3 length is 15 residues. Germline CDR1 is MNHEY and CDR2 is SMNVEV (reference sequence). CDR3 protein: CASRRAGANTGELFF. Here the CDR3 DNA reads TGTGCCAGCAGGAGAGCGGGAGCGAACACCGGGGAGCTGTTTTTT.

This chain links TRBV5-4 with TRBJ2-3; tentatively, D is TRBD1 (6 bases). V was cut by 4 bases and J by 2 bases, with 11 bases left in between. Germline V CDR1 and CDR2: SGHNT, YYREEE (reference sequence). CDR3 size: 14 residues. In DNA form, the CDR3 reads TGTGCCAGCAGCCCGGACAGCAACACAGATACGCAGTATTTT. It specifies CASSPDSNTDTQYF. Variable domain in full (rest from reference TRBV5-4 and TRBJ2-3): ETGVTQSPTHLIKTRGQQVTLRCSSQSGHNTVSWYQQALGQGPQFIFQYYREEENGRGNFPPRFSGLQFPNYSSELNVNALELDDSALYLCASSPDSNTDTQYFGPGTRLTVL.

The chain carries TRBV20-1 and TRBJ2-3; 11 positions match TRBD1. The CDR3 runs 16 residues. V lost 8 bases, J lost 2 bases, and 12 bases stayed unmatched. CDR1 is DFQATT and CDR2 is SNEGSKA in the germline V gene (reference sequence). The CDR3 protein is CSTNSGTGGFTDTQYF. Here the CDR3 DNA reads TGCAGTACAAATTCCGGGACAGGGGGGTTCACAGATACGCAGTATTTT.

CDR3 DNA: TGTGCCAGCAGTTTCGGCAGGGCAAGGGACACTGAAGCTTTCTTT. This sequence encodes CASSFGRARDTEAFF. V and J are TRBV27 and TRBJ1-1, with D perhaps TRBD1 (5 bases). Trimming stripped 3 bases from V and 3 bases from J, with 14 bases between. This CDR3 comprises 15 residues. Germline V CDR1 and CDR2: MNHEY, SMNVEV (reference sequence).

The genes are TRBV11-1 and TRBJ1-1, with D hard to call. Per the germline V gene, CDR1 is SGHAT and CDR2 is FQDESV (reference sequence). V lost 0 bases and J 4 bases, leaving 9 bases between the germline ends. The CDR3 has 14 amino acids. The DNA of the CDR3 is TGTGCCAGCAGCTTAGCGCGAGCAGTCACTGAAGCTTTCTTT. Translated, it gives CASSLARAVTEAFF.

The count of this clonotype is one. The rearrangement joins TRBV15 to TRBJ2-3; D is uncertain. CDR3 length: 13 residues. The germline V and J ends were trimmed by 5 bases and 6 bases, with 12 bases remaining between them. Germline CDR1 is LNHNV and CDR2 is YYDKDF (reference sequence). This chain's CDR3 is CATSGYQEDTQYF. Here the CDR3 DNA reads TGTGCCACCAGCGGATACCAGGAGGATACGCAGTATTTT.

V is TRBV19 and J is TRBJ2-3; TRBD1 is a possible D gene (6 bases). V lost 1 base, J lost 2 bases, and 19 bases lay in between. The CDR3 spans 18 residues. CDR1 is LNHDA and CDR2 is SQIVND in the germline V gene (reference sequence). The CDR3, as DNA: TGTGCCAGTAGTATAGGCCGTTCCAGGGGATCCCCCACAGATACGCAGTATTTT. It yields the protein CASSIGRSRGSPTDTQYF.